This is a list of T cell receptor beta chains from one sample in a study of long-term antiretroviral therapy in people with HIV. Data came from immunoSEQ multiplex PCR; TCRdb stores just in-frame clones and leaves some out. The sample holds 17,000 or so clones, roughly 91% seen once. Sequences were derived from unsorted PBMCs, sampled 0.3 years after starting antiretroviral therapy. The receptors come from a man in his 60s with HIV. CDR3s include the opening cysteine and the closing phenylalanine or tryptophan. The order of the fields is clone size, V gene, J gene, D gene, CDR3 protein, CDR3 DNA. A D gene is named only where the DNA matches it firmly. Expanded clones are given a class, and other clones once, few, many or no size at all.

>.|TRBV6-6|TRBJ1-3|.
CASRRGVSGNTIYF
TGTGCCAGCCGAAGAGGGGTCTCTGGAAACACCATATATTTT
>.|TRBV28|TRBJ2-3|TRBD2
CASSENSGGPPTDTQYF
TGTGCCAGCAGTGAAAACAGCGGGGGCCCCCCCACAGATACGCAGTATTTT
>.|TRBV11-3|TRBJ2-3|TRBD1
CASSLGPGQGTGDTQYF
TGTGCCAGCAGCTTAGGTCCGGGACAGGGGACCGGAGATACGCAGTATTTT
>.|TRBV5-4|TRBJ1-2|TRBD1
CASSPTGVYGYTF
TGTGCCAGCAGCCCCACAGGGGTCTATGGCTACACCTTC
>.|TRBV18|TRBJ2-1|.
CASSPQQRDFNEQFF
TGTGCCAGCTCACCACAACAGAGGGACTTCAATGAGCAGTTCTTC
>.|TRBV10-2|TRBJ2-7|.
CASSESTGQRRGLGTYEQYF
TGCGCCAGCAGTGAGTCTACGGGCCAGAGAAGGGGACTGGGGACCTACGAGCAGTACTTC
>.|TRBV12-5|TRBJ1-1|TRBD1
CASGRDRTFAEAFF
TGTGCTAGTGGTCGGGACAGGACTTTTGCTGAAGCTTTCTTT
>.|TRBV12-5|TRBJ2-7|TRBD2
CASGLASGNEQYF
TGTGCTAGTGGTTTAGCTAGCGGGAACGAGCAGTACTTC
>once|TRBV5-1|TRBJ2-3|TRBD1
CASSLQGIADTQYF
TGCGCCAGCAGCTTACAGGGGATAGCAGATACGCAGTATTTT
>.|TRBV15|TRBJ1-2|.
CATSRGQRSPSYGYTF
TGTGCCACCAGCAGAGGACAGCGAAGTCCCTCCTATGGCTACACCTTC
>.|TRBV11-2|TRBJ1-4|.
CASSLGTGEKLFF
TGTGCCAGCAGCTTAGGAACAGGGGAAAAACTGTTTTTT
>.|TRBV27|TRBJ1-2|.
CASSVTAYWGYTF
TGTGCCAGCAGTGTAACAGCGTATTGGGGCTACACCTTC
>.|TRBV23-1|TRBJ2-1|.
CASSHQRPWSYNEQFF
TGCGCCAGCAGTCACCAGCGGCCTTGGTCCTACAATGAGCAGTTCTTC
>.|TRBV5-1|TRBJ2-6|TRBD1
CASRLQTGGVMSGANVLTF
TGCGCCAGCAGATTACAAACAGGGGGCGTTATGTCTGGGGCCAACGTCCTGACTTTC
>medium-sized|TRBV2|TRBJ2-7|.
CASSALKQYF
TGTGCCAGCAGCGCCCTTAAGCAGTACTTC
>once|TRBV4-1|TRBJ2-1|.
CASSQLGQYEQFF
TGCGCCAGCAGCCAACTGGGCCAGTATGAGCAGTTCTTC
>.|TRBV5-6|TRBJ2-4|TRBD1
CASTWTGDKNIQYF
TGTGCCAGCACCTGGACAGGGGACAAAAACATTCAGTACTTC
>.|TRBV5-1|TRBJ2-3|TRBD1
CASSLGTGTLTDTQYF
TGCGCCAGCAGCTTAGGGACAGGCACACTCACAGATACGCAGTATTTT
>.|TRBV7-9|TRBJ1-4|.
CASSLGQINNEKLFF
TGTGCCAGCAGCTTAGGACAGATAAATAATGAAAAACTGTTTTTT
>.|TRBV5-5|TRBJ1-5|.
CASSLEQYQPQHF
TGTGCCAGCAGCTTGGAACAGTATCAGCCCCAGCATTTT
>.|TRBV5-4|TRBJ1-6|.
CASSPGGAFNSPLHF
TGTGCCAGCAGCCCCGGAGGGGCTTTTAATTCACCCCTCCACTTT
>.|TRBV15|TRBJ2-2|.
CATSTKSSGRNTGELFF
TGTGCCACCAGCACCAAGAGCTCAGGACGGAACACCGGGGAGCTGTTTTTT
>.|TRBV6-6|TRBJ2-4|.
CASLSAGENIQYF
TGTGCCAGCCTATCGGCAGGGGAAAACATTCAGTACTTC
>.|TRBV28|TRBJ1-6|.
CASSLLGSQGLEAGSPLHF
TGTGCCAGCAGTTTACTTGGTTCGCAGGGGCTAGAGGCGGGTTCACCCCTCCACTTT
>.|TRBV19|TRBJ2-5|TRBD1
CASSRQGVRETQYF
TGTGCCAGTAGCCGACAGGGGGTTCGAGAGACCCAGTACTTC
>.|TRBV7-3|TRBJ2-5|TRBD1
CASRRTGKETQYF
TGTGCCAGCAGGAGGACAGGGAAGGAGACCCAGTACTTC
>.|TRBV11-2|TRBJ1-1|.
CASTPPVRGTEAFF
TGTGCCAGCACCCCCCCGGTTCGGGGCACTGAAGCTTTCTTT
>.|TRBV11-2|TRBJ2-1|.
CASSLEAGTNEQFF
TGTGCCAGCAGCTTAGAAGCAGGGACAAATGAGCAGTTCTTC
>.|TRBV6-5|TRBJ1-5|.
CASSLGGGNQPQHF
TGTGCCAGCAGTCTAGGGGGGGGCAATCAGCCCCAGCATTTT
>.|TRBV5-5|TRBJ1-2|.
CASSLLGESNYGYTF
TGTGCCAGCAGCTTGTTAGGGGAATCTAACTATGGCTACACCTTC
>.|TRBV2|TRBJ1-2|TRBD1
CATVTGEGGYTF
TGTGCCACCGTGACAGGGGAAGGCGGCTACACCTTC
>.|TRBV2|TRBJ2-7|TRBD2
CASRLAGGPYEQYF
TGTGCCAGCAGACTAGCGGGGGGGCCCTACGAGCAGTACTTC
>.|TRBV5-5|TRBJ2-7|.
CASDKDLSDTVYEQYF
TGTGCCAGCGATAAGGATCTTTCGGACACCGTTTACGAGCAGTACTTC
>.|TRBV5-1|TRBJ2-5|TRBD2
CASSLVAGQQETQYF
TGCGCCAGCAGCTTAGTAGCGGGGCAACAAGAGACCCAGTACTTC
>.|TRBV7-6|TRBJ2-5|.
CASSDIEASRETQYF
TGTGCCAGCAGCGATATAGAGGCTAGCCGCGAGACCCAGTACTTC
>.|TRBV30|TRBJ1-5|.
CAWRGRAPNQPQHF
TGTGCCTGGAGAGGGCGGGCACCCAATCAGCCCCAGCATTTT
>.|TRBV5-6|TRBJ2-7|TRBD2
CASSRTSGGYEQYF
TGTGCCAGCAGCAGGACTAGCGGGGGGTACGAGCAGTACTTC
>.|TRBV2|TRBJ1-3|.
CASSVRGGSGNTIYF
TGTGCCAGCAGTGTCAGGGGAGGCTCTGGAAACACCATATATTTT
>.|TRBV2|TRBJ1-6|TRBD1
CASSTATGERSPLHF
TGTGCCAGCAGCACCGCCACAGGGGAGAGGTCACCCCTCCACTTT
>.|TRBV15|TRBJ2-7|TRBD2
CATSRDGRGDYEQYF
TGTGCCACCAGCAGAGATGGGCGGGGGGACTACGAGCAGTACTTC
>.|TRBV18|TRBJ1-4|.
CATTTGPTNEKLFF
TGTGCCACCACCACCGGGCCCACTAATGAAAAACTGTTTTTT
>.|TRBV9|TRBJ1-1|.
CASSVNRENTEAFF
TGTGCCAGCAGCGTCAACAGGGAGAACACTGAAGCTTTCTTT
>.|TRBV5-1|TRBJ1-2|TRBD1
CASSEPGQGFREGYTF
TGCGCCAGCAGCGAACCGGGACAGGGCTTTCGCGAGGGCTACACCTTC
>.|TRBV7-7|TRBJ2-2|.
CASSLGHNTGELFF
TGTGCCAGCAGCTTAGGACACAACACCGGGGAGCTGTTTTTT
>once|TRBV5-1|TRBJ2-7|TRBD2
CASSNGLAGGHYEQYF
TGCGCCAGCAGCAACGGACTAGCGGGGGGGCACTACGAGCAGTACTTC
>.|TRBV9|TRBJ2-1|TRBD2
CASSVDGRLADSYNEQFF
TGTGCCAGCAGCGTAGATGGCCGACTAGCGGATTCCTACAATGAGCAGTTCTTC
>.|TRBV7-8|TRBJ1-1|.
CASSFGGGKYTEAFF
TGTGCCAGCAGCTTCGGGGGGGGAAAGTACACTGAAGCTTTCTTT
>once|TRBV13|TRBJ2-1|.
CASSWFSSYNEQFF
TGTGCCAGCAGTTGGTTCAGCTCCTACAATGAGCAGTTCTTC
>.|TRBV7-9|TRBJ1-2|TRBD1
CASSFTTGEGYTF
TGTGCCAGCAGCTTCACGACAGGGGAAGGCTACACCTTC